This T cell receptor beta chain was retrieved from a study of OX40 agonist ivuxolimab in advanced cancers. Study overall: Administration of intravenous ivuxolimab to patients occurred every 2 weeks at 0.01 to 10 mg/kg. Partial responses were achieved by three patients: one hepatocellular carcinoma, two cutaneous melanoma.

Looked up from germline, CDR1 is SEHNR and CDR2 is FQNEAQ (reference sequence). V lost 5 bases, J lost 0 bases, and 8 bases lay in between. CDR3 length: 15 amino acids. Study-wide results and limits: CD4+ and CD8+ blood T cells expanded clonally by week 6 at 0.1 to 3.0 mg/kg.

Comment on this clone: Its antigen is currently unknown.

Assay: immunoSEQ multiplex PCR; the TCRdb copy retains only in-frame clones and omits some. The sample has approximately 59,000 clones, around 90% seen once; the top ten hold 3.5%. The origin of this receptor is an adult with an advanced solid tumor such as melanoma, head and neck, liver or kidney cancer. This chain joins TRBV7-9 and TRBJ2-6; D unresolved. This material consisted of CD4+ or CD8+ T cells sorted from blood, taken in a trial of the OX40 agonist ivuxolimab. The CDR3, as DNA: TGTGCCAGCAGCGAGAGAGCCTCTGGGGCCAACGTCCTGACTTTC. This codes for CASSERASGANVLTF.